This T cell receptor beta chain was recorded in a study of shared clonotypes between healthy human individuals. Naivety among CD8 cells was defined by CD45RO negativity and positive CCR7 selection, thereby excluding terminally differentiated effector memory CD45RA+ cells. CDR3 size: 14 residues. Germline V gives CDR1 SGDLS, CDR2 YYNGEE. V was pared by 4 bases and J by 8 bases, with 16 bases between. Generated by immunoSEQ multiplex PCR, the TCRdb table keeps only in-frame clones and is missing some. The top ten hold approximately 25% of the sample, which has under 850,000 clones, nearly 95% seen once.

The genes are TRBV9 and TRBJ2-1; no clear D. This clonotype was obtained from a man younger than 40 in good health. Specimen: naive CD8+ T cells sorted from blood. In DNA form, the CDR3 reads TGTGCCAGCAGCCAAGGACGAATGGTCGATGAGCAGTTCTTC. Translation gives CASSQGRMVDEQFF.